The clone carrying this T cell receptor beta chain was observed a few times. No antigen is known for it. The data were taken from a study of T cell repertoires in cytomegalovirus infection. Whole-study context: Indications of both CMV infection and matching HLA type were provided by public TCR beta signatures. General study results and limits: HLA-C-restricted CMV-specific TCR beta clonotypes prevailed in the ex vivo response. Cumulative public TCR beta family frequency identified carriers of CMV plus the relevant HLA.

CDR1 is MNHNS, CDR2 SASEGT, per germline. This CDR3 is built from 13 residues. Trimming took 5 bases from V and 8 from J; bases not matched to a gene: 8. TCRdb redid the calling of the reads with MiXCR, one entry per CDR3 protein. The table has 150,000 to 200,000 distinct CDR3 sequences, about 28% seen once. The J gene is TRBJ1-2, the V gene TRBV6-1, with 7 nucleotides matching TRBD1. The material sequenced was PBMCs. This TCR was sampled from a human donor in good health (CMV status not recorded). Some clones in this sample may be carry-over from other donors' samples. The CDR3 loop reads CASSLEGGRGYTF. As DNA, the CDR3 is TGTGCCAGCAGTTTGGAAGGGGGCAGAGGCTACACCTTC.